This passage covers 20 T cell receptor beta chains from one sample sequenced in a study of human T cells and chemical hapten exposure. Indicated time point: healthy volunteer bleed at 2 weeks. Unfractionated whole blood served as the source for total RNA extraction. TCRdb analysed the RACE reads with MiXCR anew, one entry per CDR3 protein. This repertoire shows some 50,000 distinct CDR3 sequences, 4.4% found once; its top ten account for under 6.5%. The sequenced material came from whole blood. Receptors were obtained from a human donor in good health. Some clones in this sample may be carry-over from other donors' samples.

This clonotype was counted many times. The rearrangement joins TRBV10-3 to TRBJ1-1; TRBD1 might be the D (5 bases). The germline V gene has CDR1 ENHRY and CDR2 SYGVKD. Trimming stripped 6 bases from V and 3 bases from J, with 14 bases between. CDR3 length: 14 residues. The CDR3 protein is CAIRQAGTYTEAFF. CDR3 nucleotides: TGTGCCATCAGACAGGCGGGTACCTACACTGAAGCTTTCTTT.

The sample holds many counts of this clonotype. This chain connects TRBV7-8 to TRBJ2-5; no definite D call. With 5 bases removed from V and 1 base from J, the gap between germline ends came to 8 bases. The germline gives CDR1 SGHVS, CDR2 FQNEAQ. The CDR3 spans 13 residues. The CDR3 nucleotides are TGTGCCAGCAGCCCTATCGCCCAAGAGACCCAGTACTTC. Translating gives CASSPIAQETQYF.

V usage is TRBV27 and J usage is TRBJ1-2; D uncertain. Germline-derived CDR1 and CDR2 are MNHEY and SMNVEV (reference sequence). The ends were cut back, 2 bases at V and 5 bases at J, with 9 bases in the middle. The CDR3 has 13 amino acids. DNA of the CDR3: TGTGCCAGCAGTTTAAGACCGGGTTATGGCTACACCTTC. This codes for CASSLRPGYGYTF.

In this sample, this clonotype turned up a few times. The V gene is TRBV5-1, the J gene TRBJ2-1; tentatively, D is TRBD1 (5 bases). Germline assignment: CDR1 SGHRS and CDR2 YFSETQ. The CDR3 runs to 14 residues. V shed 1 base and J shed 5 bases, with 10 bases lying between them. CDR3 loop: CASSLRGPNNEQFF. The CDR3 DNA follows: TGCGCCAGCAGCTTGAGGGGCCCCAACAATGAGCAGTTCTTC.

Worth noting for this clonotype: A single base separates this from a much larger clone, so it may be a read error. V is TRBV18 and J is TRBJ1-1; 7 bases match TRBD1. Germline V gene lookup returns CDR1 KGHSH and CDR2 LQKENI. V dropped 5 bases and J dropped 6; count of bases not matched to a gene: 12. This CDR3 has 15 residues. CDR3 DNA: TGTGCCAGCTCATCCCTATCCCAGGGGGACGCTGAAGCTTTCTTT. It is translated as CASSSLSQGDAEAFF. The variable domain in full, with the rest retrieved from reference TRBV18 and TRBJ1-1, is NAGVMQNPRHLVRRRGQEARLRCSPMKGHSHVYWYRQLPEEGLKFMVYLQKENIIDESGMPKERFSAEFPKEGPSILRIQQVVRGDSAAYFCASSSLSQGDAEAFFGQGTRLTVV.

This clonotype was detected ten times or more. The V call is TRBV20-1, the J call TRBJ1-5; possibly TRBD1 for D (6 bases). From germline, CDR1 is DFQATT and CDR2 SNEGSKA (reference sequence). This CDR3 has 13 residues. V lost 2 bases to trimming and J lost 2 bases, with 7 bases between them. The CDR3 region has the DNA TGCAGTGCTAGAAGGGGGGGCAATCAGCCCCAGCATTTT. The encoded protein is CSARRGGNQPQHF.

In its sample, this clonotype was seen many times. This sequence joins TRBV20-1 and TRBJ1-1, with D perhaps matching TRBD1 (5 bases). This CDR3 is 14 amino acids long. CDR1 is DFQATT and CDR2 is SNEGSKA in the germline V gene (reference sequence). Trimming removed 6 bases from V and 5 bases from J, with 19 bases in between. The CDR3 is CSAPPGAALTEAFF. In DNA, the CDR3 is TGCAGTGCCCCCCCCGGGGCGGCCTTAACTGAAGCTTTCTTT.

The rearrangement uses TRBV9 and TRBJ2-7; D is undetermined. Germline V gene lookup returns CDR1 SGDLS and CDR2 YYNGEE. This CDR3 is 14 amino acids long. V shed 0 bases and J shed 0 bases, with 7 bases lying between them. The CDR3 DNA reads TGTGCCAGCAGCGTAGGCGGCGTCTCCTACGAGCAGTACTTC. Its protein product is CASSVGGVSYEQYF.

This clonotype was observed at least ten times. The chain employs TRBV27 and TRBJ1-2, with TRBD1 matching 10 bases. The germline CDR1 and CDR2 sequences are MNHEY and SMNVEV (reference sequence). This CDR3 region has 16 residues. V gave up 6 bases and J gave up 0 bases; unmatched junction bases: 7. The CDR3 sequence is CASRGDRGNSNYGYTF. The CDR3 DNA is TGTGCCAGCAGAGGGGACAGGGGAAACTCTAACTATGGCTACACCTTC.

This clonotype was seen repeatedly, ten times or more. The chain combines TRBV2 with TRBJ1-5; D not certain. This CDR3 has 11 amino acids. V was pared by 3 bases and J by 15 bases, with 12 bases between. Looked up from germline, CDR1 is SNHLY and CDR2 is FYNNEI. The CDR3 coding sequence is TGTGCCAGCAGTGACGACCACCTGGGGCATTTT. As protein: CASSDDHLGHF.

This clonotype has a count of ten or more. The gene calls are TRBV11-2 and TRBJ2-1; 8 bases map to TRBD1. The CDR3 is 14 amino acids. V lost 0 bases and J lost 10; bases outside the gene matches: 5. CDR1 is SGHAT and CDR2 is FQNNGV in the germline V gene. The CDR3 DNA is TGTGCCAGCAGCTTAGACCAGGGGGCATGGGAGCAGTTCTTC. Its protein is CASSLDQGAWEQFF.

A few counts support this clonotype. The chain links TRBV14 to TRBJ2-7; 9 bases are shared with TRBD2. Per the germline V gene, CDR1 is SGHDN and CDR2 is FVKESK. This CDR3 is built from 14 residues. Unmatched junction bases numbered 5, after V lost 1 base and J lost 7 bases. The CDR3 spells CASSQARLAGEQYF. The DNA of the CDR3 is TGTGCCAGCAGCCAAGCCCGCCTAGCGGGGGAGCAGTACTTC.

This clonotype was seen only once. The V gene is TRBV7-6, the J gene TRBJ2-1; D not certain. In germline, CDR1 is SGHVS, CDR2 FNYEAQ. The CDR3 consists of 13 residues. With 1 base removed from V and 6 bases from J, the gap between germline ends came to 7 bases. CDR3 nucleotide sequence: TGTGCCAGCAGCTTAGTCTCACTCAATGAGCAGTTCTTC. As protein: CASSLVSLNEQFF.

The chain employs TRBV12-3 or TRBV12-4 and TRBJ2-1; weak D call: TRBD2 (6 bases). Between the trimmed V and J ends, which lost 5 bases and 0 bases, there was a span of 23 bases. The CDR3 length is 19 residues. The CDR3 reads CASSPQTQAGQSSYNEQFF. CDR3 DNA sequence: TGTGCCAGCAGTCCCCAAACACAAGCGGGCCAGAGCTCCTACAATGAGCAGTTCTTC.

The table lists this clonotype with many counts. V usage is TRBV12-3 or TRBV12-4 and J usage is TRBJ2-1; the match to TRBD2 covers 11 bases. V shed 6 bases, J shed 6 bases, and the junction held 7 bases outside the gene matches. The CDR3 length is 15 residues. The CDR3 coding sequence is TGTGCCAGCAGATTCCCCGGGACTAGCGGCAATGAGCAGTTCTTC. It specifies CASRFPGTSGNEQFF.

At least ten counts were recorded for this clonotype. The chain joins TRBV6-6 to TRBJ2-3, with 12 bases that match TRBD2. This CDR3 region has 16 residues. Trimming cost V 5 bases and J 2 bases; bases outside gene matches: 5. Germline CDR1 reads MNHNY; CDR2 reads SVGAGI (reference sequence). This CDR3 reads CASSQSSGRVTDTQYF. CDR3 DNA sequence: TGTGCCAGCAGTCAATCTAGCGGGAGGGTCACAGATACGCAGTATTTT.

The sample holds many counts of this clonotype. The chain joins TRBV27 to TRBJ1-1, with a possible D match to TRBD1 (5 bases). Germline lookup yields CDR1 MNHEY and CDR2 SMNVEV (reference sequence). The V end lost 0 bases, the J end lost 4 bases, and 24 bases lay between the germline ends. CDR3 length: 19 amino acids. CDR3 region: CASSLSIGGFRVMSTEAFF. The CDR3 coding sequence is TGTGCCAGCAGTTTATCGATTGGGGGATTCCGGGTAATGAGCACTGAAGCTTTCTTT.

This clonotype was counted ten times or more. The genes are TRBV29-1 and TRBJ1-5, with TRBD1 as a possible D gene (6 bases). Trimming left V 4 bases short and J 5 bases short, with 12 bases between. This CDR3 contains 13 residues. The germline gives CDR1 SQVTM, CDR2 ANQGSEA. The DNA for the CDR3 is TGCAGCGTTGGAGGGGGGGGGGATCAGCCCCAGCATTTT. Protein product: CSVGGGGDQPQHF.

Ten or more counts support this clonotype. The chain joins TRBV12-3 or TRBV12-4 to TRBJ2-7; 11 bases line up with TRBD1. CDR3 length equals 14 residues. J gave up 5 bases and V 2 bases, and 2 bases lay outside the gene matches. The CDR3 is CASSLRGQGDEQYF. As DNA, the CDR3 is TGTGCCAGCAGTTTACGGGGACAGGGGGACGAGCAGTACTTC.

This clonotype was counted ten times or more. This rearrangement joins TRBV20-1 to TRBJ1-5; 7 bases align to TRBD1. The CDR3 length is 14 residues. In germline, CDR1 is DFQATT, CDR2 SNEGSKA (reference sequence). Germline trimming cut 4 bases from V and 7 bases from J; bases unmatched to any gene: 10. The DNA for the CDR3 is TGCAGTGCTACCTCCGGGACAGAGGGCCAGCCCCAGCATTTT. It specifies CSATSGTEGQPQHF.